The 15 T cell receptor beta chains below come from one sample, sequenced in a study of control samples from healthy donors and cancer patients. Clones were sequenced by immunoSEQ multiplex PCR, and TCRdb holds only the in-frame ones, with some missing. This sample has 71,000 or so clones, with about 90% found just once. Sequenced sample: PBMCs. Receptors were obtained from a man in his sixties with lung cancer.

The sample holds a few counts of this clone. The rearrangement links TRBV29-1 to TRBJ2-5; TRBD1 agrees at 8 bases. The CDR3 is 13 amino acids. Germline trimming cut 4 bases from V and 5 bases from J; bases unmatched to any gene: 6. Germline V gene lookup returns CDR1 SQVTM and CDR2 ANQGSEA. CDR3 sequence (DNA): TGCAGCGTTGGACAGGGGCTGGCCGAGACCCAGTACTTC. This sequence encodes CSVGQGLAETQYF.

The V gene is TRBV5-1, the J gene TRBJ1-1, with D possibly being TRBD1 (6 bases). CDR1 SGHRS and CDR2 YFSETQ come from the germline V gene. V lost 4 bases and J 2 bases, leaving 9 bases between the germline ends. The CDR3 runs 13 residues. CDR3 DNA: TGCGCCAGCAGCGCGGACAGCAACACTGAAGCTTTCTTT. This sequence encodes CASSADSNTEAFF.

The chain joins TRBV12-3 or TRBV12-4 to TRBJ1-5; D unclear. The CDR3 contains 13 residues. Trimming pared 5 bases from V and 7 bases from J, leaving 12 bases between. The CDR3 is CASSSSSSQPQHF. CDR3 sequence (DNA): TGTGCCAGCAGTAGTTCCTCGAGCCAGCCCCAGCATTTT.

This clone has a single count. The chain joins TRBV5-5 to TRBJ1-1; tentatively, D is TRBD1 (5 bases). Trimming left V 5 bases short and J 1 base short, with 9 bases between. Germline-derived CDR1 and CDR2 are SGHKS and YYEKEE (reference sequence). The CDR3 is 13 amino acids. The CDR3 sequence: CASRPGQNTEAFF. In DNA form, the CDR3 reads TGTGCCAGCAGACCCGGACAGAACACTGAAGCTTTCTTT. Based on the CDR3 plus reference TRBV5-5 and TRBJ1-1, the full variable domain is DAGVTQSPTHLIKTRGQQVTLRCSPISGHKSVSWYQQVLGQGPQFIFQYYEKEERGRGNFPDRFSARQFPNYSSELNVNALLLGDSALYLCASRPGQNTEAFFGQGTRLTVV.

The chain links TRBV24-1 to TRBJ2-5; D gene uncertain. V gave up 9 bases and J gave up 4 bases, with 11 bases separating them. From germline, CDR1 is KGHDR and CDR2 SFDVKD. This CDR3 spans 12 amino acids. The CDR3 sequence: CATQHLGETQYF. The CDR3 DNA reads as TGTGCCACCCAACATCTAGGAGAGACCCAGTACTTC.

The chain has TRBV29-1 and TRBJ1-2; D may be TRBD1 (6 bases). The CDR3 runs 14 residues. Germline V gene data show CDR1 as SQVTM and CDR2 as ANQGSEA. V gave up 7 bases and J gave up 8 bases, with 23 bases separating them. The CDR3 here is CSAFERGALKGYTF. The CDR3 DNA reads TGCAGCGCCTTTGAGAGGGGGGCTTTAAAAGGCTACACCTTC.

The chain employs TRBV11-2 and TRBJ1-2, with unresolved D. CDR3 length: 13 amino acids. Per germline, CDR1 SGHAT and CDR2 FQNNGV. Trimming removed 8 bases from V and 4 bases from J, with 14 bases in between. CDR3 bases: TGTGCCAGCGTTGGCCCCGAGGGCTATGGCTACACCTTC. Translation: CASVGPEGYGYTF.

The chain has TRBV30 and TRBJ1-1; D call uncertain. Trimming stripped 3 bases from V and 3 bases from J, with 8 bases between. CDR3 length: 12 residues. CDR1 GTSNPN and CDR2 SVGIG come from the germline V gene (reference sequence). This CDR3 is CAWREFDTEAFF. CDR3 bases: TGTGCCTGGAGAGAGTTCGACACTGAAGCTTTCTTT.

J is TRBJ1-2 and V is TRBV7-9, with D unclear. Per the germline V gene, CDR1 is SEHNR and CDR2 is FQNEAQ (reference sequence). The V and J ends lost 1 base and 1 base respectively, with 7 bases between them. The CDR3 loop spans 14 amino acids. For the CDR3, the DNA is TGTGCCAGCAGCTTAGTAGGCCTTAACTATGGCTACACCTTC. Amino acid sequence: CASSLVGLNYGYTF.

The chain is built from TRBV27 and TRBJ1-1; 9 bases are a match to TRBD1. V shed 8 bases, J shed 0 bases, and the junction held 1 base outside the gene matches. CDR3 size: 13 residues. Germline V lookup: CDR1 MNHEY, CDR2 SMNVEV (reference sequence). This CDR3 is CASHRGLNTEAFF. The DNA for the CDR3 is TGTGCCAGCCACAGGGGGCTGAACACTGAAGCTTTCTTT.

The chain carries TRBV24-1 and TRBJ2-1, with 8 positions matching TRBD1. With 9 bases clipped from V and 9 bases from J, the junction kept 3 bases outside the gene matches. Germline V lookup: CDR1 KGHDR, CDR2 SFDVKD. CDR3 length equals 11 residues. CDR3 residues: CATQGAGEQFF. The CDR3, as DNA: TGTGCCACCCAGGGGGCTGGTGAGCAGTTCTTC.

This clone was observed at least ten times. J is TRBJ2-1 and V is TRBV5-1, with D perhaps matching TRBD2 (5 bases). This CDR3 has 12 residues. Looked up from germline, CDR1 is SGHRS and CDR2 is YFSETQ. V was clipped by 0 bases and J by 10 bases, with 8 bases between them. CDR3 sequence (DNA): TGCGCCAGCAGCTTGGTAGGACTGGAGCAGTTCTTC. Protein: CASSLVGLEQFF.

The rearrangement links TRBV18 to TRBJ2-2; D may match TRBD1 or TRBD2 (5 bases each). This CDR3 region has 15 residues. Germline lookup yields CDR1 KGHSH and CDR2 LQKENI. V was trimmed by 3 bases and J by 0 bases, leaving 8 bases between them. In DNA form, the CDR3 reads TGTGCCAGCTCACCCGGGACGGCGAACACCGGGGAGCTGTTTTTT. Translating gives CASSPGTANTGELFF.

The chain recombines TRBV7-9 with TRBJ2-2; D is ambiguous. Germline V gene data show CDR1 as SEHNR and CDR2 as FQNEAQ (reference sequence). The V and J ends lost 3 bases and 4 bases respectively, with 9 bases between them. The CDR3 has 14 amino acids. The CDR3 protein is CASSLLAITGELFF. In DNA, the CDR3 is TGTGCCAGCAGCTTGTTGGCAATCACCGGGGAGCTGTTTTTT.

V and J are TRBV24-1 and TRBJ1-6, with 9 bases fitting TRBD1. The ends lost 9 bases at V and 8 bases at J; junction bases unmatched: 4. CDR3 length: 13 amino acids. Germline assignment: CDR1 KGHDR and CDR2 SFDVKD. The CDR3 DNA sequence: TGTGCCACCTTGACAGGGGGTTATTCACCCCTCCACTTT. This gives the protein CATLTGGYSPLHF.